The 23 T cell receptor beta chains below come from one sample, sequenced in a study of blood T cell repertoires in COVID-19 (dated by TCRdb to 2018 to 2020). Library method: the immunoSEQ multiplex PCR assay. Drawn from immuneACCESS, this table holds only the in-frame rearrangements with V and J called that TCRdb kept. Clones are partly lost; checked studies trace under half to an unresolved V gene and leave the rest unexplained. The sample profile shows tens of thousands of clones; roughly 78% of them were found once. The ten largest account for about 26% of the sample. Sequenced sample: peripheral blood. Source of these receptors: a man in his sixties with active or convalescent COVID-19.

The rearrangement links TRBV5-8 to TRBJ2-3; 8 bases fit TRBD1. J was trimmed by 2 bases and V by 4 bases; bases with no gene match: 3. Germline V gene lookup returns CDR1 SGHTS and CDR2 YDEGEE. The CDR3 totals 14 residues. CDR3 residues: CASSVGQATDTQYF. CDR3 sequence (DNA): TGTGCCAGCAGCGTGGGACAGGCCACAGATACGCAGTATTTT.

The chain uses TRBV3-1 (or the pseudogene TRBV3-2) and TRBJ2-1; possibly TRBD2 for D (7 bases). The V gene's germline CDR1 is LGHDT and CDR2 YNNKEL (reference sequence). Trimming cost V 4 bases and J 9 bases, with 16 bases left between them. This CDR3 comprises 14 residues. The CDR3: CASSPGGTIGEQFF. In DNA form, the CDR3 reads TGTGCCAGCAGCCCCGGGGGGACAATCGGTGAGCAGTTCTTC.

In DNA, the CDR3 is TGTGCCAGCAGCATCTCCCTGACAGGGGCCGGGACTGAAGCTTTCTTT. It encodes CASSISLTGAGTEAFF. The V and J genes are TRBV7-9 and TRBJ1-1; 8 bases align to TRBD1. Unmatched junction bases numbered 13, after V lost 5 bases and J lost 5 bases. The germline V gene has CDR1 SEHNR and CDR2 FQNEAQ (reference sequence). CDR3 length: 16 residues.

V gene TRBV12-3 or TRBV12-4 combines with J gene TRBJ1-2; D is unclear. Trimming left V 4 bases short and J 6 bases short, with 9 bases between. CDR3 length equals 12 residues. The CDR3 DNA sequence: TGTGCCAGCAGTTGCCCCCCGGATGGCTACACCTTC. Its protein product is CASSCPPDGYTF.

V is TRBV28 and J is TRBJ2-7, with TRBD1 identical over 12 bases. V trimming: 5 bases; J trimming: 7 bases; junction bases outside the gene matches: 15. Per the germline V gene, CDR1 is MDHEN and CDR2 is SYDVKM. This CDR3 has 17 amino acids. The CDR3 region has the DNA TGTGCCAGCAGTCGTTTCGTCCGGGACAGGGGGCTGATTGAGCAGTACTTC. Encoded protein: CASSRFVRDRGLIEQYF.

The table lists this clone with a count of one. This chain joins TRBV19 and TRBJ1-1; 7 bases are shared with TRBD1. Germline CDR1 reads LNHDA; CDR2 reads SQIVND (reference sequence). The CDR3 has 14 residues. V dropped 5 bases and J dropped 4; count of bases not matched to a gene: 7. The CDR3 is CASSGRGSSTEAFF. The CDR3 coding sequence is TGTGCCAGTAGTGGCAGGGGGTCATCCACTGAAGCTTTCTTT. The whole variable domain, remainder taken from reference TRBV19 and TRBJ1-1, is DGGITQSPKYLFRKEGQNVTLSCEQNLNHDAMYWYRQDPGQGLRLIYYSQIVNDFQKGDIAEGYSVSREKKESFPLTVTSAQKNPTAFYLCASSGRGSSTEAFFGQGTRLTVV.

This chain connects TRBV6-2 or TRBV6-3 to TRBJ1-2; 7 positions agree with TRBD1. Germline CDR1 MNHEY, CDR2 SVGEGT. The length of the CDR3 is 12 residues. Trimming at V came to 6 bases and at J to 5 bases, leaving 3 bases not matched to a gene. The DNA for the CDR3 is TGTGCCAGCAGCGACAGGGAGTATGGCTACACCTTC. It specifies CASSDREYGYTF.

The gene calls are TRBV5-4 and TRBJ2-5; a weak D match, TRBD2 (6 bases). Germline values: CDR1 SGHNT, CDR2 YYREEE (reference sequence). CDR3 size: 13 residues. V lost 5 bases and J lost 0, with 8 bases in between. DNA for the CDR3: TGTGCCAGCAGTTGGGACTACCAAGAGACCCAGTACTTC. Amino acids: CASSWDYQETQYF.

This clone appeared a single time. V and J are TRBV6-2 or TRBV6-3 and TRBJ2-6; D is uncertain. V lost 1 base and J 0 bases, leaving 16 bases between the germline ends. The CDR3 is made up of 19 amino acids. Germline assignment: CDR1 MNHEY and CDR2 SVGEGT. The CDR3 region is CASSYLLTLVDSGANVLTF. CDR3 coding DNA: TGTGCCAGCAGTTACTTATTGACTTTGGTCGACTCTGGGGCCAACGTCCTGACTTTC.

The rearrangement uses TRBV5-1 and TRBJ2-1; 8 nucleotides align to TRBD2. Looked up from germline, CDR1 is SGHRS and CDR2 is YFSETQ. J lost 8 bases, V lost 0 bases, and 10 bases had no gene match. There are 16 residues in the CDR3. In DNA, the CDR3 is TGCGCCAGCAGCTTGGGTGACGGCGGGGGGATAGATGAGCAGTTCTTC. As protein: CASSLGDGGGIDEQFF.

The chain employs TRBV2 and TRBJ2-2, with 8 bases aligning to TRBD2. The length of the CDR3 is 15 residues. The V and J ends lost 1 base and 4 bases, in that order; junction bases with no gene match: 2. Germline V CDR1 and CDR2: SNHLY, FYNNEI. The CDR3 region is CASSEGLALTGELFF. As DNA, the CDR3 is TGTGCCAGCAGTGAAGGACTAGCGCTCACCGGGGAGCTGTTTTTT.

The CDR3 sequence is CASSPTSGGFYEQFF. In DNA form, the CDR3 reads TGTGCCAGCAGCCCAACTAGCGGGGGGTTTTATGAGCAGTTCTTC. The rearrangement joins TRBV3-1 (or the pseudogene TRBV3-2) to TRBJ2-1; 12 nucleotides agree with TRBD2. The length of the CDR3 is 15 residues. V lost 4 bases to trimming and J lost 8 bases; unmatched junction nucleotides: 6. CDR1 is LGHDT and CDR2 is YNNKEL in the germline V gene (reference sequence).

This chain links TRBV21-1 with TRBJ2-7; the table's D gene call, TRBD1, was not cross checked with the DNA. TRBV21-1 is a documented pseudogene. This CDR3 has 15 residues. CDR3 coding DNA: TGTGCCAGCAGCAAAGTTTCCGGACAGGGAGAACAGCAGTACTTC. Translating gives CASSKVSGQGEQQYF.

The chain has TRBV6-1 and TRBJ1-5; 7 positions agree with TRBD1. The CDR3 covers 15 residues. Germline CDR1 and CDR2: MNHNS and SASEGT. The V gene end was trimmed by 1 base and the J gene end by 5 bases; junction bases not matched to a gene: 5. The CDR3 sequence: CASSEGGQRDQPQHF. The CDR3 bases are TGTGCCAGCAGTGAAGGGGGACAGAGGGATCAGCCCCAGCATTTT.

The table lists this clone with a few counts. The rearrangement uses TRBV6-5 and TRBJ1-6, with 8 bases lining up with TRBD1. Germline V CDR1 and CDR2: MNHEY, SVGAGI. V lost 6 bases, J lost 7 bases, and 2 bases stayed unmatched. This CDR3 spans 13 amino acids. The CDR3 bases are TGTGCCAGCAGGCGGGACAGGAATTCACCCCTCCACTTT. It translates to CASRRDRNSPLHF.

The chain has TRBV10-3 and TRBJ1-2, with TRBD1 identical over 8 bases. From germline, CDR1 is ENHRY and CDR2 SYGVKD. V trimming: 6 bases; J trimming: 6 bases; junction bases outside the gene matches: 3. CDR3 length: 12 residues. In DNA form, the CDR3 reads TGTGCCATCAGCGGACAGGGTGATGGCTACACCTTC. This translates into CAISGQGDGYTF.

The J gene is TRBJ1-2, the V gene TRBV6-2 or TRBV6-3, with D possibly being TRBD1 (6 bases). From germline, CDR1 is MNHEY and CDR2 SVGEGT. The CDR3 totals 14 residues. The germline V and J ends were trimmed by 0 bases and 8 bases, with 13 bases remaining between them. The CDR3 is CASSYSDRSEGYTF. The DNA for the CDR3 is TGTGCCAGCAGTTACTCAGACAGGTCGGAAGGCTACACCTTC.

The chain is built from TRBV10-2 and TRBJ1-3; 9 bases are shared with TRBD1. Trimming at V came to 3 bases and at J to 0 bases, leaving 9 bases not matched to a gene. CDR3 length: 18 amino acids. Germline-derived CDR1 and CDR2 are WSHSY and SAAADI. The CDR3 loop reads CASSEERTGDHSGNTIYF. DNA of the CDR3: TGCGCCAGCAGTGAAGAAAGGACAGGGGACCACTCTGGAAACACCATATATTTT.

The chain employs TRBV5-1 and TRBJ2-5; D is perhaps TRBD2 (6 bases). Germline CDR1 reads SGHRS; CDR2 reads YFSETQ. Trimming took off 4 bases at V and 1 base at J, with 11 bases between the two ends. The CDR3 contains 14 residues. The CDR3 DNA reads as TGCGCCAGCAGCCGGCGGGGTCGCCAAGAGACCCAGTACTTC. Translating it yields CASSRRGRQETQYF. Looking up the rest from reference TRBV5-1 and TRBJ2-5 gives the full variable domain: KAGVTQTPRYLIKTRGQQVTLSCSPISGHRSVSWYQQTPGQGLQFLFEYFSETQRNKGNFPGRFSGRQFSNSRSEMNVSTLELGDSALYLCASSRRGRQETQYFGPGTRLLVL.

The chain is built from TRBV6-2 or TRBV6-3 and TRBJ2-7, with 7 bases matching TRBD1. CDR1 and CDR2 (germline): MNHEY, SVGEGT. V shed 6 bases and J 3 bases; nucleotides not matched to a gene: 8. The CDR3 covers 14 residues. The CDR3 spells CASSVTGILYEQYF. The CDR3 DNA reads as TGTGCCAGCAGCGTGACAGGGATACTCTACGAGCAGTACTTC.

V gene TRBV2 combines with J gene TRBJ2-7; D is unclear. There are 15 residues in the CDR3. Trimming removed 4 bases from V and 5 bases from J, with 18 bases in between. Germline V gene data show CDR1 as SNHLY and CDR2 as FYNNEI. The CDR3 region has the DNA TGTGCCAGCAGTGGCCTCCGGCTTCGCGAGGACGAGCAGTACTTC. Its translation is CASSGLRLREDEQYF.

The chain combines TRBV28 with TRBJ1-6; TRBD1 aligns across 9 bases. J was trimmed by 5 bases and V by 5 bases; bases with no gene match: 4. This CDR3 region has 15 residues. Germline V gives CDR1 MDHEN, CDR2 SYDVKM. The CDR3 loop is CASSKQGAHNSPLHF. The CDR3 nucleotides are TGTGCCAGCAGTAAACAGGGGGCCCATAATTCACCCCTCCACTTT. The full variable domain, with the rest looked up from reference TRBV28 and TRBJ1-6, is DVKVTQSSRYLVKRTGEKVFLECVQDMDHENMFWYRQDPGLGLRLIYFSYDVKMKEKGDIPEGYSVSREKKERFSLILESASTNQTSMYLCASSKQGAHNSPLHFGNGTRLTVT.

The chain uses TRBV4-1 and TRBJ1-5; D is ambiguous. Germline loops: CDR1 MGHRA, CDR2 YSYEKL. This CDR3 has 15 amino acids. With 3 bases removed from V and 15 bases from J, the gap between germline ends came to 24 bases. The CDR3 DNA reads TGCGCCAGCAGCCATGATGGAGGTGGCCTTAGGGCCCTGCATTTT. This codes for CASSHDGGGLRALHF.